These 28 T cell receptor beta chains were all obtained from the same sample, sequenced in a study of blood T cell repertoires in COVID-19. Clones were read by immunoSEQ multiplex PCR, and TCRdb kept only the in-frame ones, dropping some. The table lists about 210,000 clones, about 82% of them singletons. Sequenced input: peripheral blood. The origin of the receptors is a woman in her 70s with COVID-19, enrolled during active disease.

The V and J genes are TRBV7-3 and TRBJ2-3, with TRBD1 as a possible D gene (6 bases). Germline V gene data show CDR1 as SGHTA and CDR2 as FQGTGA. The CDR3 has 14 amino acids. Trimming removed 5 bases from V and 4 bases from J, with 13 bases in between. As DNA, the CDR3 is TGTGCCAGCAGCACCTACAGGGATTCAGATACGCAGTATTTT. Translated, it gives CASSTYRDSDTQYF.

CDR3 amino acids: CASSLPYNEQFF. Written as DNA, the CDR3 is TGTGCCAGCAGCTTGCCTTACAATGAGCAGTTCTTC. The V and J genes are TRBV5-4 and TRBJ2-1; D gene unclear. Between the trimmed V and J ends, which lost 1 base and 4 bases, there was a span of 3 bases. Germline V CDR1 and CDR2: SGHNT, YYREEE (reference sequence). This CDR3 is 12 amino acids long.

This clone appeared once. CDR3 amino acids: CASSTTGNNQPQHF. The DNA for the CDR3 is TGTGCCAGTAGTACGACAGGGAACAATCAGCCCCAGCATTTT. The chain couples TRBV19 to TRBJ1-5, with 7 bases matching TRBD1. Germline assignment: CDR1 LNHDA and CDR2 SQIVND (reference sequence). V gave up 4 bases and J gave up 3 bases; unmatched junction bases: 3. The CDR3 covers 14 residues.

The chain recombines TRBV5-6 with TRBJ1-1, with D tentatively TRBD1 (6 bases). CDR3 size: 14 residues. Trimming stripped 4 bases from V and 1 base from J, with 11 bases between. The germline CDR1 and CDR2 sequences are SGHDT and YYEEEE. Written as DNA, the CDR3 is TGTGCCAGCAGCCGCACAGGGCCGAACACTGAAGCTTTCTTT. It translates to CASSRTGPNTEAFF.

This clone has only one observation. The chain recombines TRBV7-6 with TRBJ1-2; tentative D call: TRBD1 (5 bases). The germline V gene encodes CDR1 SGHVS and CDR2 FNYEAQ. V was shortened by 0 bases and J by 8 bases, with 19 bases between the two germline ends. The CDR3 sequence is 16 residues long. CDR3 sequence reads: CASSLAPGDPLYGYTF. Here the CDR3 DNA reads TGTGCCAGCAGCTTAGCCCCGGGGGATCCCCTATACGGCTACACCTTC.

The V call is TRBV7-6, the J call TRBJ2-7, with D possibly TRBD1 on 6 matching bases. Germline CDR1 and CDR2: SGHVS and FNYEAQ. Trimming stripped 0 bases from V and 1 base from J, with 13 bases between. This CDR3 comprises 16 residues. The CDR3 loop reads CASSLAGAGASYEQYF. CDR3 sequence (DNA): TGTGCCAGCAGCTTAGCGGGGGCAGGGGCGTCCTACGAGCAGTACTTC.

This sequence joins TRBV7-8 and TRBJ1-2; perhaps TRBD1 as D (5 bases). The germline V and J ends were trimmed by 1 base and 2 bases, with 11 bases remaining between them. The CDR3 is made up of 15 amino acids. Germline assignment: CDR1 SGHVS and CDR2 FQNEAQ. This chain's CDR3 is CASSLVAGWNYGYTF. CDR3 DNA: TGTGCCAGCAGCTTAGTCGCAGGGTGGAACTATGGCTACACCTTC.

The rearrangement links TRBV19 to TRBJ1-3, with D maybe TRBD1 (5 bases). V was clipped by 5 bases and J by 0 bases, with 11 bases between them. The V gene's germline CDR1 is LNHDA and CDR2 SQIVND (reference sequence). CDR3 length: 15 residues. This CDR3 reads CASSLDSRSGNTIYF. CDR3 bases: TGTGCCAGTAGTCTCGACAGCCGCTCTGGAAACACCATATATTTT.

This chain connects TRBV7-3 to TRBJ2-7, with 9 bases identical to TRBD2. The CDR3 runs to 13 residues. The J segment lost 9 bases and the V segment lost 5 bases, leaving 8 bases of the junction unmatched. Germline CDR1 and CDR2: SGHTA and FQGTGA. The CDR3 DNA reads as TGTGCCAGCAGCCAGACCGGGACTAGCTCGCAGTACTTC. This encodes CASSQTGTSSQYF.

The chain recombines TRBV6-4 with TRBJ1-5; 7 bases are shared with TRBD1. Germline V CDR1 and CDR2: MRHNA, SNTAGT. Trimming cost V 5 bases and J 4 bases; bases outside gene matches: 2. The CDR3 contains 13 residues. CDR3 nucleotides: TGTGCCAGCAGTAAGGACAGGAATCAGCCCCAGCATTTT. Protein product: CASSKDRNQPQHF.

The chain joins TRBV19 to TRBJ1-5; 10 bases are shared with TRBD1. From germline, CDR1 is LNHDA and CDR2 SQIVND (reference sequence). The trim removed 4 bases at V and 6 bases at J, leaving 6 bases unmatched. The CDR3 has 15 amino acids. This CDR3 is CASSTTGGEGQPQHF. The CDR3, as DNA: TGTGCCAGTAGTACGACAGGGGGCGAGGGTCAGCCCCAGCATTTT.

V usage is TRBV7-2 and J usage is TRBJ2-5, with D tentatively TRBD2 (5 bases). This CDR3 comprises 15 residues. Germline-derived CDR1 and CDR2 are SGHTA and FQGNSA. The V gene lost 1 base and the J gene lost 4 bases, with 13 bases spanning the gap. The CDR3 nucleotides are TGTGCCAGCAGCTTAGAGTTGGCGGGTGGAGAGACCCAGTACTTC. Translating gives CASSLELAGGETQYF.

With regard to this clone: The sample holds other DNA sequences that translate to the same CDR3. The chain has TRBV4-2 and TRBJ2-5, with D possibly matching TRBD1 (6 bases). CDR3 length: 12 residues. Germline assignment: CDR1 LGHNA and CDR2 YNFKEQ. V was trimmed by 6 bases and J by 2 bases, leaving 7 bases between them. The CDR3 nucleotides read TGTGCCAGCAGACAGGGACAAGAGACCCAGTACTTC. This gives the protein CASRQGQETQYF.

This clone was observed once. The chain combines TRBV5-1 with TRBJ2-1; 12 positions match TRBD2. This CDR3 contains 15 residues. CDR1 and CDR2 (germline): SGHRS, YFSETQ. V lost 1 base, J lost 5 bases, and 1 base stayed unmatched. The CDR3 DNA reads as TGCGCCAGCAGCTTGCGGACTAGCGGGAACAATGAGCAGTTCTTC. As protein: CASSLRTSGNNEQFF.

In DNA, the CDR3 is TGTGCCATCAGTGAGTCGCTGGGGGCGGGTCAGCCCCAGCATTTT. Translation gives CAISESLGAGQPQHF. The chain uses TRBV10-3 and TRBJ1-5; D possibly corresponds to TRBD1 (6 bases). This CDR3 is 15 amino acids long. Germline values: CDR1 ENHRY, CDR2 SYGVKD. Trimming took 0 bases from V and 6 from J, leaving 12 bases between them.

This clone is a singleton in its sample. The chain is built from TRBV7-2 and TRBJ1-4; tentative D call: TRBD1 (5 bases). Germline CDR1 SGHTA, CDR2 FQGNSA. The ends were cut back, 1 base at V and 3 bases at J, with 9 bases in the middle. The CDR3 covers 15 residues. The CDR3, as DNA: TGTGCCAGCAGCTTAGAGGGGCAGCCTAATGAAAAACTGTTTTTT. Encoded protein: CASSLEGQPNEKLFF.

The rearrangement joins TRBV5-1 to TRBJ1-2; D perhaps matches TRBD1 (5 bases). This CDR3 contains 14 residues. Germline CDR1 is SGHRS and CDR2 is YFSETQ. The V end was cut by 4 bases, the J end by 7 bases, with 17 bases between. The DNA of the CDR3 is TGCGCCAGCAGCCCGGACATCAATTCGGGTGGCTACACCTTC. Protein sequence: CASSPDINSGGYTF.

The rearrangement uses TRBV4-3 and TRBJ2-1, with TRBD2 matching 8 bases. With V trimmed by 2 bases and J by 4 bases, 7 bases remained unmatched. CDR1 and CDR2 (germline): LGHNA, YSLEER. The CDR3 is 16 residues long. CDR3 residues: CASSQSGSGRYNEQFF. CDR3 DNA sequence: TGCGCCAGCAGCCAATCAGGGAGCGGGAGATACAATGAGCAGTTCTTC.

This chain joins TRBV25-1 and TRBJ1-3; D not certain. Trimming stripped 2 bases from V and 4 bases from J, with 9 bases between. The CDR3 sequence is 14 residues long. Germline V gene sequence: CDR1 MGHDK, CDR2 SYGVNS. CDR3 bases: TGTGCCAGCAGTGAAAACAGAGGGGGAAACACCATATATTTT. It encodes CASSENRGGNTIYF.

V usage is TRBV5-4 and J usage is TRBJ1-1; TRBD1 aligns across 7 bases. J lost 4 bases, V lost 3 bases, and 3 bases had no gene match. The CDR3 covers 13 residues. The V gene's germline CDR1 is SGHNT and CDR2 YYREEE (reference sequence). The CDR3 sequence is CASSSQGITEAFF. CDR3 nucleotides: TGTGCCAGCAGCTCACAGGGGATCACTGAAGCTTTCTTT.

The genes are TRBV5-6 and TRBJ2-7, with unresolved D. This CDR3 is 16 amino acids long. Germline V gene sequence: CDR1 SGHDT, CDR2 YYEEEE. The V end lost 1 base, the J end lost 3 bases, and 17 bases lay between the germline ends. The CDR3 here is CASSLRRVGNLYEQYF. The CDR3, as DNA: TGTGCCAGCAGCTTGAGGAGAGTCGGAAACCTCTACGAGCAGTACTTC. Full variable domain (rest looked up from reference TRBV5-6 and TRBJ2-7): DAGVTQSPTHLIKTRGQQVTLRCSPKSGHDTVSWYQQALGQGPQFIFQYYEEEERQRGNFPDRFSGHQFPNYSSELNVNALLLGDSALYLCASSLRRVGNLYEQYFGPGTRLTVT.

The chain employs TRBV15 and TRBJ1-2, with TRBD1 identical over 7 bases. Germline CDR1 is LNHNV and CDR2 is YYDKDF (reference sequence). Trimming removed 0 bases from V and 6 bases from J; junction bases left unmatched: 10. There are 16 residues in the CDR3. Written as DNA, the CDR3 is TGTGCCACCAGCAGAGATCGGAGGGGGACAGAGGATGGCTACACCTTC. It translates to CATSRDRRGTEDGYTF. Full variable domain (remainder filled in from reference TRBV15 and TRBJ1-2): DAMVIQNPRYQVTQFGKPVTLSCSQTLNHNVMYWYQQKSSQAPKLLFHYYDKDFNNEADTPDNFQSRRPNTSFCFLDIRSPGLGDTAMYLCATSRDRRGTEDGYTFGSGTRLTVV.

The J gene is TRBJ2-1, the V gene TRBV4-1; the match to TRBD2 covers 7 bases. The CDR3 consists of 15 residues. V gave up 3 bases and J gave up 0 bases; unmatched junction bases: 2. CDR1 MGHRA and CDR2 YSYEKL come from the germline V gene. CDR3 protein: CASSQGGSSYNEQFF. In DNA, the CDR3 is TGCGCCAGCAGCCAGGGCGGGAGCTCCTACAATGAGCAGTTCTTC.

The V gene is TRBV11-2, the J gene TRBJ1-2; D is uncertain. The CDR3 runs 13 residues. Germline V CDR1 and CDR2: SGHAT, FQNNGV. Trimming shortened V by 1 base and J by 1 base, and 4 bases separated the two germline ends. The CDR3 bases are TGTGCCAGCAGCTTAGGACATAACTATGGCTACACCTTC. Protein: CASSLGHNYGYTF.

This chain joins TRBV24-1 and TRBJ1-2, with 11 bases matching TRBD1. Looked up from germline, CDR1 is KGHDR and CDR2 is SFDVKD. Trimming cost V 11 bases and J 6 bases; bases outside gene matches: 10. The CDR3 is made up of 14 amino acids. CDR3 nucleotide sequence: TGTGCCATCAGGGACAGGGGGAATAGGAATGGCTACACCTTC. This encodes CAIRDRGNRNGYTF.

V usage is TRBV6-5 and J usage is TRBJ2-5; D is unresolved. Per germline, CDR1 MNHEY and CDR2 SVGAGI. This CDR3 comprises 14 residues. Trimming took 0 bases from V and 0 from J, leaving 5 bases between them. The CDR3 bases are TGTGCCAGCAGTTACTCGCGCTACCAAGAGACCCAGTACTTC. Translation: CASSYSRYQETQYF.

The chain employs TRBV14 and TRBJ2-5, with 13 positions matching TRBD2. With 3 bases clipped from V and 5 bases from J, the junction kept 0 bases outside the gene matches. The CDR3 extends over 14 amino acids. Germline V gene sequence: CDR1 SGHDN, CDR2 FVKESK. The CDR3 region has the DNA TGTGCCAGCAGCCAGGGACTAGCGGGGGAGACCCAGTACTTC. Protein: CASSQGLAGETQYF.

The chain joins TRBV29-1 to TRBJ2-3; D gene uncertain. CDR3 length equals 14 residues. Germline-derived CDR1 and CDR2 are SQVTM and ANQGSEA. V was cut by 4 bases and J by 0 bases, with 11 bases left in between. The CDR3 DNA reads TGCAGCGTTGGAGACTCCCCTAGCACAGATACGCAGTATTTT. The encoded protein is CSVGDSPSTDTQYF.